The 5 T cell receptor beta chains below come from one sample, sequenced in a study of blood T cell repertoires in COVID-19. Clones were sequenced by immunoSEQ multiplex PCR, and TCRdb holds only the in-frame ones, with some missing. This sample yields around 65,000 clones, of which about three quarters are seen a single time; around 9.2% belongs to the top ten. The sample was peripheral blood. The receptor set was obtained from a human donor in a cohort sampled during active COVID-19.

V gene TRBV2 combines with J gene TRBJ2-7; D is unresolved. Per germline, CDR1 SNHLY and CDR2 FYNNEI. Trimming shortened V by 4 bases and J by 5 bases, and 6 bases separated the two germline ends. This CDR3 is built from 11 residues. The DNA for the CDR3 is TGTGCCAGCAGTGCACTTAACGAGCAGTACTTC. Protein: CASSALNEQYF.

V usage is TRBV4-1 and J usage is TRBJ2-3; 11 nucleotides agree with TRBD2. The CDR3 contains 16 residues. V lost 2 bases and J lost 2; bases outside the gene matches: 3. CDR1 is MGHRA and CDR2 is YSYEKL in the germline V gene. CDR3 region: CASSQPGLADTDTQYF. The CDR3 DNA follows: TGCGCCAGCAGCCAACCGGGACTAGCGGACACAGATACGCAGTATTTT.

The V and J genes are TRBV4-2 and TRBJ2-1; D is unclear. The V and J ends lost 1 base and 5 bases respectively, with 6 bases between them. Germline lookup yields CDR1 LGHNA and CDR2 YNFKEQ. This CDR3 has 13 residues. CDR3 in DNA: TGTGCCAGCAGCCAAGGCGGAGACAATGAGCAGTTCTTC. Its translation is CASSQGGDNEQFF.

The CDR3 DNA sequence: TGTGCCAGCAGTTACTCGGGCCTCATCTCCTACAATGAGCAGTTCTTC. It codes for CASSYSGLISYNEQFF. The rearrangement uses TRBV6-5 and TRBJ2-1; D is unclear. Trimming removed 0 bases from V and 0 bases from J, with 9 bases in between. The germline gives CDR1 MNHEY, CDR2 SVGAGI. This CDR3 has 16 amino acids.

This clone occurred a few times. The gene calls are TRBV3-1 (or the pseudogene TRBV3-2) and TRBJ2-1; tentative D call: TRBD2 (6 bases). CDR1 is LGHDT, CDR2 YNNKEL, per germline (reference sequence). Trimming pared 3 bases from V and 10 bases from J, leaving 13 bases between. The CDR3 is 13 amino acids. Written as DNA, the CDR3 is TGTGCCAGCAGCCAGGGTCACGGGGGAGAGCAGTTCTTC. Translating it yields CASSQGHGGEQFF.